The clone carrying this T cell receptor (beta chain) occurred a few times. What it binds is not known. TCRdb reprocessed the 5' RACE reads with MiXCR, giving one entry per CDR3 protein. Found here are about 660,000 distinct CDR3 sequences, less than 10% of them singletons; the top ten hold around 0.98%. The sample belongs to a study of identical twins. V gave up 5 bases and J gave up 9 bases; unmatched junction bases: 4. Germline lookup yields CDR1 MNHNY and CDR2 SVGAGI (reference sequence). CDR3 size: 12 residues. Broader study findings: Within monozygotic twins, out-of-frame TCR alpha sharing was underestimated by the models. Sequences that were beta out-of-frame showed weaker excess twin sharing.

These data were also filed under a second study, of yellow fever vaccine responses in identical twins. That paper notes: Among the twins, the vaccine T cell response reportedly seemed partly convergent and partly personalized.

The chain combines TRBV6-6 with TRBJ2-1, with 7 positions matching TRBD2. The source material was PBMCs. The receptor comes from a woman aged 18-29 years in good health. The CDR3 spells CASSGLGVEQFF. The CDR3 DNA is TGTGCCAGCAGTGGACTAGGGGTTGAGCAGTTCTTC.